In its sample, the clone carrying this T cell receptor (beta chain) was seen many times. What it binds is unknown. CDR1 and CDR2 from the germline V gene are SNHLY and FYNNEI. The CDR3 consists of 13 residues. The germline V and J ends were trimmed by 6 bases and 1 base, with 10 bases remaining between them. Using genomic DNA as the template, TCR beta VDJ and CDR3 profiling was carried out. One entry per CDR3 protein, called by TCRdb with MiXCR from the reads. The data hold about 220,000 distinct CDR3 sequences, with approximately 35% observed a single time. This sample is part of a study of CD8+CD57+ T cells in acquired aplastic anemia. Findings of the study overall: About 27 shared CD8+ CDR3s appeared highly expressed within patients' immunodominant clones.

J is TRBJ2-7 and V is TRBV2; D not resolved. Material: sorted CD4+, CD8+, or CD8+CD57+ T cells (not recorded which) from PBMCs. The sequence derives from a human donor in good health, serving as a control. This CDR3 reads CASSPFTSYEQYF. The CDR3 DNA reads TGTGCCAGCAGCCCATTTACTTCCTACGAGCAGTACTTC.